This entry lists 24 T cell receptor beta chains sequenced from one sample in a study of somatic mutations in cytotoxic T cells in rheumatoid arthritis. Sequenced by immunoSEQ multiplex PCR; TCRdb stores in-frame clones only, minus some. The data hold over 15,000 clones, with about 83% observed a single time. Sample: CD8+ T cells sorted from blood. The receptors originated from an adult with rheumatoid arthritis.

This chain joins TRBV27 and TRBJ1-2, with 9 nucleotides matching TRBD1. The CDR3 has 15 residues. The germline V gene has CDR1 MNHEY and CDR2 SMNVEV (reference sequence). The junction had 4 bases not matched to a gene; V was cut back by 5 bases and J by 0 bases. CDR3 nucleotides: TGTGCCAGCAGTGGTACAGGGGGCGCTAACTATGGCTACACCTTC. Protein sequence: CASSGTGGANYGYTF.

V is TRBV5-6 and J is TRBJ2-7; 10 nucleotides line up with TRBD1. The germline gives CDR1 SGHDT, CDR2 YYEEEE. V lost 4 bases, J lost 2 bases, and 3 bases stayed unmatched. This CDR3 has 14 residues. The CDR3 coding sequence is TGTGCCAGCAGCCCCGGGACAGGGGCCTACGAGCAGTACTTC. It translates to CASSPGTGAYEQYF. The entire variable domain, with the rest obtained from reference TRBV5-6 and TRBJ2-7, is as follows: DAGVTQSPTHLIKTRGQQVTLRCSPKSGHDTVSWYQQALGQGPQFIFQYYEEEERQRGNFPDRFSGHQFPNYSSELNVNALLLGDSALYLCASSPGTGAYEQYFGPGTRLTVT.

The J gene is TRBJ1-2, the V gene TRBV6-5; D uncertain. Germline values: CDR1 MNHEY, CDR2 SVGAGI. Trimming stripped 5 bases from V and 8 bases from J, with 18 bases between. The CDR3 is 14 amino acids. CDR3 nucleotide sequence: TGTGCCAGCAGTGACGGGATCGTGGACCGAGGCTACACCTTC. Translated: CASSDGIVDRGYTF.

This clone was seen a handful of times. The rearrangement links TRBV2 to TRBJ2-7, with D tentatively TRBD1 or TRBD2 (5 bases each). V lost 7 bases and J 6 bases, leaving 13 bases between the germline ends. The CDR3 loop spans 12 amino acids. The germline V gene encodes CDR1 SNHLY and CDR2 FYNNEI. CDR3 protein: CASKTGGFEQYF. The CDR3 nucleotides are TGTGCCAGCAAAACTGGGGGATTCGAGCAGTACTTC.

V and J are TRBV5-5 and TRBJ1-1; TRBD1 matches 7 bases. From germline, CDR1 is SGHKS and CDR2 YYEKEE (reference sequence). The CDR3 is 16 amino acids. V shed 0 bases and J 1 base; nucleotides not matched to a gene: 6. CDR3 loop: CASSLARGSWNTEAFF. The CDR3 DNA sequence: TGTGCCAGCAGCTTGGCCAGGGGGAGCTGGAACACTGAAGCTTTCTTT.

The V and J genes are TRBV13 and TRBJ2-7; D call uncertain. There are 14 residues in the CDR3. Trimming shortened V by 5 bases and J by 0 bases, and 11 bases separated the two germline ends. Germline V gene sequence: CDR1 PRHDT, CDR2 FYEKMQ (reference sequence). The CDR3 DNA follows: TGTGCCAGCAGCCCCTACAAGAGCTCCTACGAGCAGTACTTC. As protein: CASSPYKSSYEQYF.

The V and J genes are TRBV6-1 and TRBJ1-1; D remains ambiguous. Germline-derived CDR1 and CDR2 are MNHNS and SASEGT. The V end lost 5 bases, the J end lost 11 bases, and 12 bases lay between the germline ends. The CDR3 length is 11 residues. Written as DNA, the CDR3 is TGTGCCAGCAGTTTTAGACCTGGCGCTTTCTTT. It codes for CASSFRPGAFF.

The chain's CDR3 is CARKLDGANVLTF. In DNA form, the CDR3 reads TGTGCCAGGAAGTTAGATGGGGCCAACGTCCTGACTTTC. The V and J genes are TRBV2 and TRBJ2-6; no firm D call. The CDR3 is made up of 13 amino acids. The V gene's germline CDR1 is SNHLY and CDR2 FYNNEI. The V end lost 9 bases, the J end lost 3 bases, and 9 bases lay between the germline ends.

The CDR3 DNA reads TGTGCCAGCAGCTTCCTTAGGACTATAGAAGACGGGGAGCTGTTTTTT. Translation gives CASSFLRTIEDGELFF. The rearrangement uses TRBV11-2 and TRBJ2-2; D perhaps matches TRBD2 (6 bases). The CDR3 spans 16 residues. Trimming took 3 bases from V and 7 from J, leaving 18 bases between them. Germline V CDR1 and CDR2: SGHAT, FQNNGV. Full variable domain (missing parts from reference TRBV11-2 and TRBJ2-2): EAGVAQSPRYKIIEKRQSVAFWCNPISGHATLYWYQQILGQGPKLLIQFQNNGVVDDSQLPKDRFSAERLKGVDSTLKIQPAKLEDSAVYLCASSFLRTIEDGELFFGEGSRLTVL.

The J gene is TRBJ2-3, the V gene TRBV11-2; TRBD2 aligns across 7 bases. From germline, CDR1 is SGHAT and CDR2 FQNNGV. This CDR3 is built from 18 residues. The V segment lost 3 bases and the J segment 2 bases; nucleotides outside the gene matches: 14. CDR3 sequence (DNA): TGTGCCAGCAGCTTTCACACCTCTCGCGCGGGGGACACAGATACGCAGTATTTT. It codes for CASSFHTSRAGDTDTQYF.

Of note for this clone: The sample carries other DNA sequences with the same CDR3. The V and J genes are TRBV4-2 and TRBJ2-3; 15 bases agree with TRBD2. With V trimmed by 1 base and J by 4 bases, 0 bases remained unmatched. The CDR3 is made up of 16 amino acids. Per the germline V gene, CDR1 is LGHNA and CDR2 is YNFKEQ. The CDR3 region has the DNA TGTGCCAGCAGCCAAGGGACTAGCGGGGGGGCAGATACGCAGTATTTT. It specifies CASSQGTSGGADTQYF.

This clone showed up just a few times. CDR3 nucleotides: TGTGCCTGGAGTGTAGTGGGTGGCACTGAAGCTTTCTTT. Translated, it gives CAWSVVGGTEAFF. The chain combines TRBV30 with TRBJ1-1; the D is unclear. The V gene lost 0 bases and the J gene lost 4 bases, with 9 bases spanning the gap. The CDR3 length is 13 residues. Per germline, CDR1 GTSNPN and CDR2 SVGIG (reference sequence).

The J gene is TRBJ2-3, the V gene TRBV9; D remains unclear. Germline V gives CDR1 SGDLS, CDR2 YYNGEE. This CDR3 has 14 amino acids. The germline V and J ends were trimmed by 4 bases and 4 bases, with 13 bases remaining between them. In DNA, the CDR3 is TGTGCCAGCAGCTCCTCTTACAACCCAGATACGCAGTATTTT. This encodes CASSSSYNPDTQYF.

In this sample, this clone turned up a few times. This chain links TRBV7-9 with TRBJ1-1, with D possibly matching TRBD1 (6 bases). V lost 6 bases to trimming and J lost 4 bases, with 18 bases between them. CDR1 and CDR2 from the germline V gene are SEHNR and FQNEAQ (reference sequence). CDR3 length: 15 residues. The CDR3 loop reads CASSYRGAETTEAFF. CDR3 nucleotide sequence: TGTGCCAGCAGTTATAGGGGGGCAGAGACCACTGAAGCTTTCTTT.

The CDR3 protein is CAWAGGSPLHF. CDR3 in DNA: TGTGCCTGGGCTGGAGGTTCACCCCTCCACTTT. This sequence joins TRBV30 and TRBJ1-6; D is ambiguous. V lost 5 bases and J 9 bases, leaving 8 bases between the germline ends. The CDR3 length is 11 residues. Per germline, CDR1 GTSNPN and CDR2 SVGIG (reference sequence).

This clone showed up just a few times. The chain uses TRBV5-1 and TRBJ2-6; no clear D. Trimming cost V 1 base and J 0 bases, with 5 bases left between them. The CDR3 contains 15 residues. Germline V gives CDR1 SGHRS, CDR2 YFSETQ. DNA for the CDR3: TGCGCCAGCAGCTTGCACCCCTCTGGGGCCAACGTCCTGACTTTC. This encodes CASSLHPSGANVLTF.

There are a few counts of this clone. J is TRBJ1-5 and V is TRBV19, with D hard to call. Looked up from germline, CDR1 is LNHDA and CDR2 is SQIVND (reference sequence). The ends were cut back, 5 bases at V and 8 bases at J, with 22 bases in the middle. The CDR3 length is 16 residues. CDR3 sequence: CASSYPEELPSEPQHF. The CDR3 region has the DNA TGTGCCAGTAGTTATCCGGAAGAGCTCCCAAGTGAGCCCCAGCATTTT.

This rearrangement joins TRBV5-6 to TRBJ1-4, with 9 bases lining up with TRBD1. The CDR3 sequence is 14 residues long. Germline loops: CDR1 SGHDT, CDR2 YYEEEE. J gave up 7 bases and V 3 bases, and 4 bases lay outside the gene matches. The CDR3 DNA reads as TGTGCCAGCAGCTGGACAGGGGAGGGTGAAAAACTGTTTTTT. It yields the protein CASSWTGEGEKLFF.

This chain connects TRBV30 to TRBJ2-2; D is undetermined. Looked up from germline, CDR1 is GTSNPN and CDR2 is SVGIG (reference sequence). Trimming took 3 bases from V and 5 from J, leaving 4 bases between them. The CDR3 runs to 11 residues. CDR3 sequence: CAWSRTGELFF. In nucleotides, the CDR3 is TGTGCCTGGAGCCGGACCGGGGAGCTGTTTTTT.

The chain employs TRBV12-5 and TRBJ1-6; no reliable D call. The CDR3 contains 10 residues. The V end was cut by 7 bases, the J end by 8 bases, with 3 bases between. Germline CDR1 LGHNT, CDR2 FRNRAP. CDR3 coding DNA: TGTGCTAGTGCCCATTCACCCCTCCACTTT. Its protein is CASAHSPLHF.

The sample holds a few counts of this clone. The rearrangement links TRBV29-1 to TRBJ1-1, with D uncertain. The V gene's germline CDR1 is SQVTM and CDR2 ANQGSEA. V was trimmed by 8 bases and J by 0 bases, leaving 4 bases between them. The CDR3 has 10 residues. The CDR3 DNA reads as TGCAGCATATTGAACACTGAAGCTTTCTTT. It encodes CSILNTEAFF.

This rearrangement joins TRBV18 to TRBJ2-1; 10 bases line up with TRBD2. The CDR3 totals 15 residues. The V and J ends lost 4 bases and 8 bases, in that order; junction bases with no gene match: 8. Per the germline V gene, CDR1 is KGHSH and CDR2 is LQKENI. The CDR3 here is CASSQERGGLDEQFF. The CDR3 DNA reads as TGTGCCAGCTCACAGGAGCGGGGGGGCCTCGATGAGCAGTTCTTC.

The chain employs TRBV21-1 and TRBJ2-5. TRBV21-1 represents a pseudogene. This CDR3 contains 17 residues. The CDR3 is CASSPWGKRQWWETQYF. The CDR3 coding sequence is TGTGCCAGCAGCCCGTGGGGGAAGCGCCAGTGGTGGGAGACCCAGTACTTC.

This chain uses TRBV7-6 with TRBJ1-2, with D perhaps TRBD1 (6 bases). The germline V and J ends were trimmed by 2 bases and 4 bases, with 14 bases remaining between them. Germline-derived CDR1 and CDR2 are SGHVS and FNYEAQ. CDR3 size: 15 residues. The CDR3 sequence is CASSLTPGGGYGYTF. CDR3 DNA: TGTGCCAGCAGCTTAACGCCGGGGGGCGGCTATGGCTACACCTTC.